This TCR beta chain was sequenced during a study of technical replicates of blood from a handful of donors. Produced via immunoSEQ multiplex PCR; TCRdb's table is partial and in-frame only. The data contain roughly 70,000 clones, 93% of them singletons. This clone was seen only a few times. What was sequenced was T cells isolated from PBMCs. This TCR was sampled from a human donor in good health.

CDR3 sequence reads: CAISGRQANYGYTF. CDR3 DNA sequence: TGTGCCATCAGTGGGAGACAGGCTAACTATGGCTACACCTTC. The J gene is TRBJ1-2, the V gene TRBV10-3; a weak D match, TRBD1 (6 bases). The CDR3 loop spans 14 amino acids. Germline values: CDR1 ENHRY, CDR2 SYGVKD. Trimming removed 4 bases from V and 0 bases from J, with 9 bases in between.